Below, 26 T cell receptor beta chains from the same sample are listed, as sequenced in a study of identical twins. TCRdb processed the 5' RACE reads anew with MiXCR; each CDR3 protein has one entry. This sample has 1.5 million or so distinct CDR3 sequences, with 25% to 35% found just once. Sequenced input: cord blood. Source of these receptors: a newborn girl in good health.

This clonotype has at least ten counts. This rearrangement joins TRBV10-3 to TRBJ2-1; TRBD2 agrees at 10 bases. In germline, CDR1 is ENHRY, CDR2 SYGVKD. The CDR3 runs 17 residues. V was pared by 4 bases and J by 4 bases, with 10 bases of the junction left unmatched. In DNA, the CDR3 is TGTGCCATCAGTGTTGGAGTAGCGGGAGGCCTATACAATGAGCAGTTCTTC. Amino acid sequence: CAISVGVAGGLYNEQFF.

CDR3 protein: CASSLELAGHSSYNEQFF. CDR3 nucleotides: TGTGCCAGCAGTTTGGAACTAGCGGGGCATTCCTCCTACAATGAGCAGTTCTTC. The chain combines TRBV28 with TRBJ2-1; 10 nucleotides line up with TRBD2. The V gene's germline CDR1 is MDHEN and CDR2 SYDVKM. Germline trimming cut 3 bases from V and 0 bases from J; bases unmatched to any gene: 8. CDR3 length: 18 amino acids.

The gene calls are TRBV20-1 and TRBJ1-1; TRBD1 aligns across 7 bases. This CDR3 has 17 amino acids. CDR1 and CDR2 (germline): DFQATT, SNEGSKA (reference sequence). Losses at the gene ends were 4 bases for V and 4 bases for J; bases not matched to a gene: 18. In DNA, the CDR3 is TGCAGTGCTACCTCCATGACAGGGTGGGTTGGTAGCACTGAAGCTTTCTTT. Translating gives CSATSMTGWVGSTEAFF.

The chain has TRBV10-3 and TRBJ2-1, with TRBD2 matching over 13 bases. This CDR3 spans 15 amino acids. V was clipped by 5 bases and J by 8 bases; unmatched bases: 6. Germline-derived CDR1 and CDR2 are ENHRY and SYGVKD. Written as DNA, the CDR3 is TGTGCCATCAGTTCCGGGACTAGCGGGATAGATGAGCAGTTCTTC. Translated: CAISSGTSGIDEQFF.

The chain combines TRBV21-1 with TRBJ2-4; TRBD2 was called by the table and not checked on the DNA. TRBV21-1 is assigned pseudogene status. The CDR3 is 15 amino acids. CDR3 bases: TGTGCCAGCAGCAAAAGAAGGACTAGCTCGAACATTCAGTACTTC. Protein product: CASSKRRTSSNIQYF.

The chain recombines TRBV5-1 with TRBJ1-5; 7 bases agree with TRBD1. With V trimmed by 4 bases and J by 0 bases, 7 bases remained unmatched. This CDR3 spans 16 amino acids. The germline V gene encodes CDR1 SGHRS and CDR2 YFSETQ. The CDR3 region has the DNA TGCGCCAGCAGCCCCGGACAGGTCTATAGCAATCAGCCCCAGCATTTT. Its translation: CASSPGQVYSNQPQHF.

The gene calls are TRBV4-2 and TRBJ2-3; D gene unclear. V lost 0 bases and J lost 3, with 7 bases in between. There are 14 residues in the CDR3. Germline CDR1 reads LGHNA; CDR2 reads YNFKEQ. CDR3 loop: CASSQDARTDTQYF. The CDR3 bases are TGTGCCAGCAGCCAAGACGCGCGGACAGATACGCAGTATTTT.

J is TRBJ2-7 and V is TRBV28; D gene uncertain. TRBJ2-5 explains the end of the DNA better; the J call may be wrong. The germline gives CDR1 MDHEN, CDR2 SYDVKM. CDR3 length: 12 amino acids. The CDR3 region is CASSLTMGTQYF. DNA of the CDR3: TGTGCCAGCAGTTTGACCATGGGGACCCAGTACTTC.

The chain joins TRBV20-1 to TRBJ1-1; tentative D call: TRBD1 (6 bases). This CDR3 has 14 residues. The germline V gene has CDR1 DFQATT and CDR2 SNEGSKA (reference sequence). Trimming pared 4 bases from V and 0 bases from J, leaving 12 bases between. This chain's CDR3 is CSATPGHMNTEAFF. The CDR3 region has the DNA TGCAGTGCTACACCGGGACACATGAACACTGAAGCTTTCTTT.

This clonotype appeared a few times. The rearrangement uses TRBV27 and TRBJ1-5; possibly TRBD1 for D (6 bases). Germline V gene lookup returns CDR1 MNHEY and CDR2 SMNVEV (reference sequence). The CDR3 totals 15 residues. The V gene lost 0 bases and the J gene lost 4 bases, with 10 bases spanning the gap. Here the CDR3 reads CASSLSGTRNQPQHF. The CDR3, as DNA: TGTGCCAGCAGTTTATCAGGGACACGAAATCAGCCCCAGCATTTT.

Comments on this clonotype: Relative to the germline gene, one junction end is altered; a read error may explain this. This chain links TRBV11-3 with TRBJ2-1, with D possibly TRBD2 on 5 matching bases. Germline CDR1 and CDR2: SGHNT and YENEEA. The CDR3 extends over 18 amino acids. The CDR3 DNA reads as TGTGCCAGCAGCCGAGACCCCAAGATGAGGGCCCCCCACAATGAGCGGTTCTTC. The encoded protein is CASSRDPKMRAPHNERFF. The variable domain in full, completed from reference TRBV11-3 and TRBJ2-1, reads EAGVVQSPRYKIIEKKQPVAFWCNPISGHNTLYWYLQNLGQGPELLIRYENEEAVDDSQLPKDRFSAERLKGVDSTLKIQPAELGDSAVYLCASSRDPKMRAPHNERFFGPGTRLTVL.

The chain employs TRBV24-1 and TRBJ2-5; 9 bases align to TRBD2. This CDR3 is built from 14 residues. The junction had 11 bases not matched to a gene; V was cut back by 5 bases and J by 11 bases. From germline, CDR1 is KGHDR and CDR2 SFDVKD. The CDR3 DNA sequence: TGTGCCACCAGTGGTAGCGGGGGTAGAAATGAGCAGTACTTC. Translated: CATSGSGGRNEQYF.

This clonotype was detected only a few times. This rearrangement joins TRBV12-3 or TRBV12-4 to TRBJ2-5; TRBD2 matches 13 bases. The CDR3 covers 16 residues. The V and J ends lost 1 base and 7 bases, in that order; junction bases with no gene match: 6. The CDR3 is CASSLGTSGGRRTQYF. Written as DNA, the CDR3 is TGTGCCAGCAGTTTAGGGACTAGCGGGGGCCGTCGGACCCAGTACTTC.

This CDR3 is CSARDRRGARTEAFF. The CDR3 DNA follows: TGCAGTGCTAGAGATCGTAGGGGCGCGAGGACTGAAGCTTTCTTT. The V and J genes are TRBV20-1 and TRBJ1-1; possible D gene TRBD1, 5 bases. The CDR3 has 15 residues. Deletions cut 0 bases from V and 5 bases from J, with 16 bases between. Looked up from germline, CDR1 is DFQATT and CDR2 is SNEGSKA (reference sequence).

The V call is TRBV20-1, the J call TRBJ1-1, with D hard to call. This CDR3 spans 14 amino acids. Germline V gene lookup returns CDR1 DFQATT and CDR2 SNEGSKA (reference sequence). V was cut by 5 bases and J by 3 bases, with 16 bases left in between. CDR3: CSASPALGYTEAFF. In nucleotides, the CDR3 is TGCAGTGCTTCCCCTGCTCTGGGGTACACTGAAGCTTTCTTT.

This clonotype was detected many times. The V call is TRBV29-1, the J call TRBJ2-1; tentatively, D is TRBD2 (6 bases). From germline, CDR1 is SQVTM and CDR2 ANQGSEA. The CDR3 loop spans 14 amino acids. Trimming shortened V by 2 bases and J by 7 bases, and 15 bases separated the two germline ends. The CDR3 here is CSVESGVAVNEQFF. The CDR3 nucleotides read TGCAGCGTTGAATCTGGGGTAGCGGTTAATGAGCAGTTCTTC.

This clonotype was seen a few times. V gene TRBV4-1 combines with J gene TRBJ2-1, with 8 bases matching TRBD1. The CDR3 totals 16 residues. Per germline, CDR1 MGHRA and CDR2 YSYEKL. The ends lost 4 bases at V and 3 bases at J; junction bases unmatched: 8. The CDR3 DNA reads as TGCGCCAGCAGCCCAAAACCGGGACAGGACTACAATGAGCAGTTCTTC. As protein: CASSPKPGQDYNEQFF.

In this sample, this clonotype turned up many times. The chain employs TRBV29-1 and TRBJ2-3; the D gene is possibly TRBD1 (5 bases). CDR3 length equals 15 residues. V was cut by 0 bases and J by 4 bases, with 14 bases left in between. Germline V CDR1 and CDR2: SQVTM, ANQGSEA. CDR3 nucleotides: TGCAGCGTTGAAGATGGAGACAGACTGGCAGATACGCAGTATTTT. It specifies CSVEDGDRLADTQYF.

This clonotype was counted many times. The chain has TRBV4-2 and TRBJ2-3, with D unresolved. The CDR3 contains 15 residues. The V gene lost 0 bases and the J gene lost 6 bases, with 13 bases spanning the gap. Per germline, CDR1 LGHNA and CDR2 YNFKEQ. This CDR3 is CASSQEGRVWDTQYF. In DNA, the CDR3 is TGTGCCAGCAGCCAAGAAGGGCGAGTTTGGGATACGCAGTATTTT.

The J gene is TRBJ1-5, the V gene TRBV19; D might be TRBD1 (6 bases). The CDR3 is made up of 14 amino acids. The germline V and J ends were trimmed by 5 bases and 7 bases, with 15 bases remaining between them. Germline assignment: CDR1 LNHDA and CDR2 SQIVND (reference sequence). The CDR3 nucleotides read TGTGCCAGTAGTGAGAGGGGGGCTGACCAGCCCCAGCATTTT. It codes for CASSERGADQPQHF.

This clonotype was observed many times. The chain is built from TRBV10-3 and TRBJ1-6, with D possibly being TRBD1 (6 bases). Trimming stripped 7 bases from V and 7 bases from J, with 11 bases between. Germline CDR1 and CDR2: ENHRY and SYGVKD. CDR3 length: 13 residues. For the CDR3, the DNA is TGTGCCATCACCGCAGGGGAAAATTCACCCCTCCACTTT. It translates to CAITAGENSPLHF.

The rearrangement joins TRBV6-5 to TRBJ1-4, with D perhaps matching TRBD1 (6 bases). The germline gives CDR1 MNHEY, CDR2 SVGAGI. V was shortened by 4 bases and J by 7 bases, with 19 bases between the two germline ends. The CDR3 consists of 16 residues. The CDR3 sequence is CASSSYLQGATEKLFF. The CDR3 nucleotides read TGTGCCAGCAGTTCTTACTTACAGGGAGCTACTGAAAAACTGTTTTTT.

This clonotype turned up a few times. V and J are TRBV25-1 and TRBJ2-3; 7 bases are a match to TRBD2. The CDR3 has 16 amino acids. Germline assignment: CDR1 MGHDK and CDR2 SYGVNS. The trim removed 4 bases at V and 2 bases at J, leaving 9 bases unmatched. CDR3 nucleotides: TGTGCCAGCAGTGCCCCAGCGGGATACCTCACAGATACGCAGTATTTT. Encoded protein: CASSAPAGYLTDTQYF.

This clonotype was observed a handful of times. This chain links TRBV29-1 with TRBJ1-2; D is undetermined. Germline V CDR1 and CDR2: SQVTM, ANQGSEA. This CDR3 is built from 14 residues. Trimming left V 1 base short and J 0 bases short, with 9 bases between. CDR3 DNA: TGCAGCGTTGAAGCCCTTCCCGCTAACTATGGCTACACCTTC. It is translated as CSVEALPANYGYTF.

The V and J genes are TRBV20-1 and TRBJ2-1; 8 bases match TRBD2. CDR1 is DFQATT and CDR2 is SNEGSKA in the germline V gene (reference sequence). V lost 6 bases and J lost 4; bases outside the gene matches: 14. This CDR3 comprises 16 residues. The CDR3 here is CSARGGALMFYNEQFF. CDR3 DNA: TGCAGTGCCCGGGGGGGGGCCCTCATGTTTTACAATGAGCAGTTCTTC.

This clonotype was seen more than once but under ten times. The V and J genes are TRBV15 and TRBJ2-3, with D unresolved. Germline V gene lookup returns CDR1 LNHNV and CDR2 YYDKDF (reference sequence). The CDR3 contains 16 residues. Between the trimmed V and J ends, which lost 0 bases and 2 bases, there was a span of 12 bases. CDR3 region: CATSRDTTISTDTQYF. The CDR3, as DNA: TGTGCCACCAGCAGAGACACCACCATATCCACAGATACGCAGTATTTT.